Sequencing of this TCR beta chain was carried out in a study of cytomegalovirus exposure and HLA in healthy donors. The study, taken as a whole, reports: Later analysis identified a missense DCLRE1C variant that was linked to TCR beta V- and J-gene trimming. CMV serostatus was the only recorded immune exposure for donors.

The V gene's germline CDR1 is MNHNY and CDR2 SVGAGI (reference sequence). Trimming stripped 0 bases from V and 3 bases from J, with 12 bases between. This CDR3 is 15 amino acids long. Primers for the PCR totalled 60 Vbeta and 13 Jbeta. Libraries were prepared by immunoSEQ multiplex PCR; TCRdb keeps only in-frame clonotypes and omits some of them. This sample contains about 160,000 clones. To note about this clone: Its antigen is as yet unknown.

This TCR derives from a man younger than 40 in good health and CMV-seronegative. The sample consisted of PBMCs. The chain recombines TRBV6-6 with TRBJ2-7; D is perhaps TRBD2 (6 bases). As DNA, the CDR3 is TGTGCCAGCAGTTACTCGGGACTGGAAGACTACGAGCAGTACTTC. It codes for CASSYSGLEDYEQYF.